The text below deals with one T cell receptor (beta chain). This sample was included in a study of blood T cell repertoires in COVID-19. Overall study context: PBMCs, B-cell-depleted T cells, or T cells were the source of the cDNA or gDNA that made up the material.

The germline gives CDR1 ENHRY, CDR2 SYGVKD. The CDR3 consists of 15 residues. Trimming shortened V by 0 bases and J by 8 bases, and 16 bases separated the two germline ends. In the original workflow: Nucleated cell number was recorded as an estimate derived from reference gene primer amplification. Sequencing was performed with immunoSEQ multiplex PCR; in TCRdb, only in-frame clones are kept and a portion is missing. V and J calls and clone size are those listed in that table; D and trimming were worked out from the DNA. The sample carries 300,000 to 400,000 clones, approximately 88% recorded once. Seattle-derived patients entered the study during active infection and were followed longitudinally.

Sequenced material: peripheral blood. The clonotype comes from a man aged 25-45 years with COVID-19, enrolled during active disease. The gene calls are TRBV10-3 and TRBJ1-2, with D hard to call. The chain's CDR3 is CAISESQQRIGGYTF. The DNA of the CDR3 is TGTGCCATCAGTGAGTCGCAACAGCGGATCGGCGGCTACACCTTC.